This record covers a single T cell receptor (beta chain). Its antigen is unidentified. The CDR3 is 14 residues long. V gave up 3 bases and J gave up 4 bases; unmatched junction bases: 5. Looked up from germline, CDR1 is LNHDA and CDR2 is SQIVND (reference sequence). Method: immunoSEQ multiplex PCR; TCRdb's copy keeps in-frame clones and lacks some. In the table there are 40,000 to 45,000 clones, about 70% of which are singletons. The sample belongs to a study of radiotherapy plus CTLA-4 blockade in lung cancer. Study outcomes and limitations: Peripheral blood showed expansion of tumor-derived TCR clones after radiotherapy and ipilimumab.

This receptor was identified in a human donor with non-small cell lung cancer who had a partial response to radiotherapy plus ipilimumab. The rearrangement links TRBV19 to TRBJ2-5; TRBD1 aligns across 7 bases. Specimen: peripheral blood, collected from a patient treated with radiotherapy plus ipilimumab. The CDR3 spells CASSILAGGETQYF. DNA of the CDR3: TGTGCCAGTAGTATTCTAGCAGGGGGAGAGACCCAGTACTTC.